This TCR beta chain was identified in a study of blood T cell repertoires in COVID-19. Trimming removed 7 bases at V and 0 bases at J, with 14 bases between. The CDR3 totals 15 residues. Germline V gives CDR1 MNHEY, CDR2 SMNVEV (reference sequence). Recovered status in Cohort 3 required two negative PCRs, clearance, or symptom resolution. In the study's own analysis: Amplification of reference gene primers provided the estimated nucleated cell counts. TCRdb's copy holds only in-frame clones and misses some; the assay was immunoSEQ multiplex PCR. V, J and clone size derive from that table, while D and trimming were established from the DNA sequence. The sample holds a few hundred thousand clones, approximately 90% seen once.

The clonotype was recovered from a woman aged 45-60 years who had recovered from COVID-19. The chain couples TRBV27 to TRBJ2-3; tentative D call: TRBD1 (5 bases). Input material: PBMCs or T cells enriched from blood (not recorded which). This chain's CDR3 is CASNLQGGSTDTQYF. CDR3 bases: TGTGCCAGCAACCTCCAGGGTGGTAGCACAGATACGCAGTATTTT.